Each of the 32 T cell receptor beta chains below was sequenced from the same sample in a study of naive and memory T cell subsets. The beta constant-region primer was an equimolar mix of two oligonucleotides covering TRBC1 and TRBC2. Ligated cDNA was amplified by four rounds of PCR with nested alpha and beta constant-region primers and SP2. One entry per CDR3 protein, called by TCRdb with MiXCR from the UMI-ligation and nested PCR reads. This sample yields roughly 130,000 distinct CDR3 sequences, of which 35% to 40% are seen a single time; approximately 0.9% belongs to the top ten. The specimen was central memory CD4+ T cells from blood. The receptor set was obtained from a human donor in good health.

The chain uses TRBV20-1 and TRBJ1-5; D gene unclear. The CDR3 has 14 residues. The V gene's germline CDR1 is DFQATT and CDR2 SNEGSKA (reference sequence). Trimming took off 6 bases at V and 3 bases at J, with 15 bases between the two ends. CDR3 loop: CSATDSITNQPQHF. DNA for the CDR3: TGCAGTGCAACGGACTCAATTACCAATCAGCCCCAGCATTTT.

The rearrangement links TRBV7-8 to TRBJ1-1; D remains ambiguous. The CDR3 loop spans 15 amino acids. Trimming cost V 3 bases and J 0 bases, with 11 bases left between them. Germline V lookup: CDR1 SGHVS, CDR2 FQNEAQ. CDR3 in DNA: TGTGCCAGCAGCTTGACCCCCGGGATGAACACTGAAGCTTTCTTT. This codes for CASSLTPGMNTEAFF.

This clonotype was seen only a few times. The chain employs TRBV7-2 and TRBJ2-7; no clear D. This CDR3 contains 14 residues. CDR1 is SGHTA, CDR2 FQGNSA, per germline. Trimming stripped 3 bases from V and 1 base from J, with 10 bases between. In nucleotides, the CDR3 is TGTGCCAGCAGCTTGATAGCCGAGTCCTACGAGCAGTACTTC. It codes for CASSLIAESYEQYF.

The rearrangement links TRBV5-1 to TRBJ2-7, with TRBD1 as a possible D gene (6 bases). CDR3 length: 15 amino acids. Trimming removed 4 bases from V and 1 base from J, with 15 bases in between. Germline V gene sequence: CDR1 SGHRS, CDR2 YFSETQ. DNA for the CDR3: TGCGCCAGCAGCCCGGGACATTTTATGTCCTACGAGCAGTACTTC. Its translation: CASSPGHFMSYEQYF.

V is TRBV12-3 or TRBV12-4 and J is TRBJ2-5; 10 bases line up with TRBD1. The ends lost 4 bases at V and 4 bases at J; junction bases unmatched: 3. This CDR3 spans 14 amino acids. In DNA form, the CDR3 reads TGTGCCAGCAGTTACGGACAGGGGGGAGAGACCCAGTACTTC. Translating gives CASSYGQGGETQYF.

The rearrangement uses TRBV5-1 and TRBJ1-1; D not certain. Germline V gives CDR1 SGHRS, CDR2 YFSETQ. The V end lost 0 bases, the J end lost 0 bases, and 3 bases lay between the germline ends. The length of the CDR3 is 13 residues. The CDR3 loop is CASSLEVNTEAFF. The CDR3 DNA follows: TGCGCCAGCAGCTTGGAAGTGAACACTGAAGCTTTCTTT. The full variable domain, rest sourced from reference TRBV5-1 and TRBJ1-1, is KAGVTQTPRYLIKTRGQQVTLSCSPISGHRSVSWYQQTPGQGLQFLFEYFSETQRNKGNFPGRFSGRQFSNSRSEMNVSTLELGDSALYLCASSLEVNTEAFFGQGTRLTVV.

There are a few counts of this clonotype. This chain uses TRBV25-1 with TRBJ2-1; 8 positions agree with TRBD1. The V gene's germline CDR1 is MGHDK and CDR2 SYGVNS. The trim removed 8 bases at V and 6 bases at J, leaving 9 bases unmatched. The CDR3 runs 14 residues. The CDR3 loop reads CASQGQVLSNEQFF. The CDR3 region has the DNA TGTGCCAGCCAGGGACAGGTCTTGTCCAATGAGCAGTTCTTC. The full variable domain, with the rest looked up from reference TRBV25-1 and TRBJ2-1, is EADIYQTPRYLVIGTGKKITLECSQTMGHDKMYWYQQDPGMELHLIHYSYGVNSTEKGDLSSESTVSRIRTEHFPLTLESARPSHTSQYLCASQGQVLSNEQFFGPGTRLTVL.

V gene TRBV18 combines with J gene TRBJ2-4; 8 bases match TRBD1. The CDR3 length is 18 residues. Trimming cost V 2 bases and J 3 bases; bases outside gene matches: 12. From germline, CDR1 is KGHSH and CDR2 LQKENI. CDR3 DNA: TGTGCCAGCTCACCATTCGGGACAGGCCGAGGGGGCAAAAACATTCAGTACTTC. This sequence encodes CASSPFGTGRGGKNIQYF. The full variable domain, completed using reference TRBV18 and TRBJ2-4, is NAGVMQNPRHLVRRRGQEARLRCSPMKGHSHVYWYRQLPEEGLKFMVYLQKENIIDESGMPKERFSAEFPKEGPSILRIQQVVRGDSAAYFCASSPFGTGRGGKNIQYFGAGTRLSVL.

The chain recombines TRBV29-1 with TRBJ1-2; D gene uncertain. CDR3 length: 12 amino acids. Germline V gives CDR1 SQVTM, CDR2 ANQGSEA. Trimming removed 4 bases from V and 4 bases from J, with 10 bases in between. The CDR3 reads CSVGLGSYGYTF. The CDR3 nucleotides read TGCAGCGTTGGTCTTGGGAGCTATGGCTACACCTTC.

The CDR3 DNA reads as TGTGCCAGTAGGGGAAGACTAGCGGGAGGGCCCCACAATGAGCAGTTCTTC. This codes for CASRGRLAGGPHNEQFF. V gene TRBV19 combines with J gene TRBJ2-1; 14 bases map to TRBD2. J was trimmed by 5 bases and V by 6 bases; bases with no gene match: 9. The germline gives CDR1 LNHDA, CDR2 SQIVND (reference sequence). This CDR3 has 17 amino acids.

In its sample, this clonotype was seen a few times. The V and J genes are TRBV4-3 and TRBJ2-1; unclear D gene. Germline CDR1 is LGHNA and CDR2 is YSLEER. V lost 1 base and J lost 10, with 11 bases in between. The CDR3 has 13 amino acids. The DNA of the CDR3 is TGCGCCAGCAGCCAAGTTTATGCGACAGAGCAGTTCTTC. Translation: CASSQVYATEQFF.

The V gene is TRBV20-1, the J gene TRBJ1-2; no reliable D call. The V end was cut by 4 bases, the J end by 3 bases, with 15 bases between. The germline CDR1 and CDR2 sequences are DFQATT and SNEGSKA (reference sequence). This CDR3 is 14 amino acids long. In nucleotides, the CDR3 is TGCAGTGCTACGAGCGGCGTTTTCGACTATGGCTACACCTTC. Amino acids: CSATSGVFDYGYTF.

This clonotype appeared once. V gene TRBV28 combines with J gene TRBJ2-7; D possibly corresponds to TRBD1 (6 bases). Per germline, CDR1 MDHEN and CDR2 SYDVKM. The V and J ends lost 3 bases and 4 bases respectively, with 13 bases between them. The CDR3 extends over 14 amino acids. CDR3 region: CASSFPGTLYEQYF. DNA for the CDR3: TGTGCCAGCAGTTTCCCCGGGACACTTTACGAGCAGTACTTC.

At least ten counts were recorded for this clonotype. The V and J genes are TRBV11-2 and TRBJ1-2; D gene ambiguous. This CDR3 spans 15 amino acids. The germline gives CDR1 SGHAT, CDR2 FQNNGV. V was shortened by 4 bases and J by 2 bases, with 14 bases between the two germline ends. CDR3 residues: CASSSPRRENYGYTF. CDR3 coding DNA: TGTGCCAGCAGCTCCCCGCGGAGAGAGAACTATGGCTACACCTTC.

This clonotype turned up a few times. The CDR3 loop is CSVRDRSSGNTIYF. The DNA for the CDR3 is TGCAGCGTTCGGGACAGGAGCTCTGGAAACACCATATATTTT. The chain employs TRBV29-1 and TRBJ1-3, with 8 positions matching TRBD1. J gave up 0 bases and V 5 bases, and 3 bases lay outside the gene matches. The CDR3 has 14 amino acids. In germline, CDR1 is SQVTM, CDR2 ANQGSEA.

The rearrangement uses TRBV10-3 and TRBJ2-5, with unresolved D. The CDR3 runs 16 residues. V dropped 0 bases and J dropped 1 base, with 12 bases sitting between them. CDR1 is ENHRY, CDR2 SYGVKD, per germline. The CDR3 nucleotides read TGTGCCATCAGTGAGTCGATTGTGGGTCGCCAAGAGACCCAGTACTTC. As protein: CAISESIVGRQETQYF.

The rearrangement joins TRBV7-9 to TRBJ1-3, with D unclear. Germline CDR1 reads SEHNR; CDR2 reads FQNEAQ (reference sequence). The CDR3 totals 15 residues. The germline V and J ends were trimmed by 0 bases and 4 bases, with 10 bases remaining between them. The CDR3: CASSLAGGSGNTIYF. CDR3 nucleotides: TGTGCCAGCAGCTTAGCTGGAGGGTCCGGAAACACCATATATTTT.

In DNA form, the CDR3 reads TGCAGTGCTAGTAGGGCAGATACGCAGTATTTT. This sequence encodes CSASRADTQYF. The J gene is TRBJ2-3, the V gene TRBV20-1; D is unclear. The germline V gene encodes CDR1 DFQATT and CDR2 SNEGSKA (reference sequence). The CDR3 loop spans 11 amino acids. V was trimmed by 3 bases and J by 4 bases, leaving 5 bases between them.

This clonotype was observed a handful of times. The rearrangement links TRBV6-1 to TRBJ2-1; TRBD1 matches 7 bases. Germline CDR1 reads MNHNS; CDR2 reads SASEGT. The V and J ends lost 7 bases and 5 bases, in that order; junction bases with no gene match: 20. The CDR3 has 18 residues. Here the CDR3 DNA reads TGTGCCAGCATTAACCCTCCTGGGACAGATCTAATAAACAATGAGCAGTTCTTC. It translates to CASINPPGTDLINNEQFF.

V gene TRBV5-1 combines with J gene TRBJ2-5, with 10 nucleotides matching TRBD2. The CDR3 is 17 residues long. Germline assignment: CDR1 SGHRS and CDR2 YFSETQ. The J segment lost 4 bases and the V segment lost 2 bases, leaving 11 bases of the junction unmatched. The CDR3 protein is CASSFSGLAEVRETQYF. The CDR3, as DNA: TGCGCCAGCAGCTTTTCCGGACTAGCGGAGGTCCGAGAGACCCAGTACTTC. The full variable domain, completed using reference TRBV5-1 and TRBJ2-5, is KAGVTQTPRYLIKTRGQQVTLSCSPISGHRSVSWYQQTPGQGLQFLFEYFSETQRNKGNFPGRFSGRQFSNSRSEMNVSTLELGDSALYLCASSFSGLAEVRETQYFGPGTRLLVL.

The gene calls are TRBV6-1 and TRBJ2-1, with D unresolved. The germline gives CDR1 MNHNS, CDR2 SASEGT. Between the trimmed V and J ends, which lost 6 bases and 8 bases, there was a span of 8 bases. This CDR3 has 11 amino acids. Written as DNA, the CDR3 is TGTGCCAGCAGGGAATGGGATGAGCAGTTCTTC. Encoded protein: CASREWDEQFF.

The chain recombines TRBV6-6 with TRBJ2-7; weak D call: TRBD1 (6 bases). In germline, CDR1 is MNHNY, CDR2 SVGAGI (reference sequence). The CDR3 has 14 residues. V was clipped by 5 bases and J by 3 bases, with 14 bases between them. DNA for the CDR3: TGTGCCAGCAGTCTACGGACAGCAGACTACGAGCAGTACTTC. Translation gives CASSLRTADYEQYF.

The V gene is TRBV9, the J gene TRBJ1-3, with 10 bases identical to TRBD1. V lost 4 bases and J lost 0; bases outside the gene matches: 4. Germline CDR1 is SGDLS and CDR2 is YYNGEE. CDR3 length: 16 amino acids. CDR3 in DNA: TGTGCCAGCAGCCCGGGACAGGGGTTCTCTGGAAACACCATATATTTT. Translation gives CASSPGQGFSGNTIYF. The full variable domain, completed using reference TRBV9 and TRBJ1-3, is DSGVTQTPKHLITATGQRVTLRCSPRSGDLSVYWYQQSLDQGLQFLIQYYNGEERAKGNILERFSAQQFPDLHSELNLSSLELGDSALYFCASSPGQGFSGNTIYFGEGSWLTVV.

This chain links TRBV27 with TRBJ2-6; the D gene is possibly TRBD1 (6 bases). The CDR3 runs 15 residues. V lost 6 bases to trimming and J lost 2 bases, with 11 bases between them. Germline V lookup: CDR1 MNHEY, CDR2 SMNVEV (reference sequence). The CDR3 loop is CASRTEGAGANVLTF. The CDR3 DNA reads TGTGCCAGCAGAACCGAGGGGGCTGGGGCCAACGTCCTGACTTTC.

Of note for this clonotype: No conserved phenylalanine or tryptophan is present at the end of the CDR3, so a read error is the likely explanation. The DNA is omitted, as the CDR3 cannot be located on it reliably, and the CDR3 follows TCRdb's listing. The chain joins TRBV4-2 to TRBJ2-1; TRBD2 is the table's D call, not checked against the DNA. The V gene's germline CDR1 is LGHNA and CDR2 YNFKEQ. The CDR3 is 12 residues long, ends included. The CDR3 sequence: CASSQGSGRAHL.

The chain links TRBV21-1 to TRBJ2-2; the tabulated D call, TRBD2, remains unverified against the DNA. TRBV21-1 is reported as a pseudogene. This CDR3 is built from 16 residues. The CDR3 reads CASSKPKGRGTGELFF. The CDR3 bases are TGTGCCAGCAGCAAACCCAAGGGTAGAGGGACCGGGGAGCTGTTTTTT.

This chain links TRBV11-2 with TRBJ2-7, with D possibly TRBD2 on 5 matching bases. The germline CDR1 and CDR2 sequences are SGHAT and FQNNGV. The CDR3 consists of 14 residues. Trimming took 3 bases from V and 3 from J, leaving 12 bases between them. CDR3 region: CASSLQRSHYEQYF. The CDR3 nucleotides are TGTGCCAGCAGCTTGCAGCGGTCTCACTACGAGCAGTACTTC.

This clonotype was observed a handful of times. The rearrangement joins TRBV7-2 to TRBJ2-1; the match to TRBD2 covers 10 bases. V trimming: 4 bases; J trimming: 7 bases; junction bases outside the gene matches: 4. This CDR3 is built from 14 residues. Germline V gives CDR1 SGHTA, CDR2 FQGNSA. In nucleotides, the CDR3 is TGTGCCAGCAGCTCTGGGACTAGCGTGAATGAGCAGTTCTTC. Its protein product is CASSSGTSVNEQFF.

This clonotype was seen only once. The CDR3 loop reads CASSTRTDATNEKLFF. The DNA for the CDR3 is TGTGCCAGCAGCACCCGGACAGATGCAACTAATGAAAAACTGTTTTTT. This chain links TRBV7-9 with TRBJ1-4; D perhaps matches TRBD1 (6 bases). Germline loops: CDR1 SEHNR, CDR2 FQNEAQ (reference sequence). The CDR3 extends over 16 amino acids. Trimming left V 5 bases short and J 0 bases short, with 13 bases between.

The chain uses TRBV20-1 and TRBJ2-5; possibly TRBD2 for D (6 bases). There are 16 residues in the CDR3. With 0 bases removed from V and 3 bases from J, the gap between germline ends came to 17 bases. Germline CDR1 and CDR2: DFQATT and SNEGSKA (reference sequence). The CDR3, as DNA: TGCAGTGCTAGAGATGTAACTAGCCCTGTTAAAGAGACCCAGTACTTC. The encoded protein is CSARDVTSPVKETQYF.

This clonotype occurred many times. This chain links TRBV6-5 with TRBJ1-2; no definite D call. The CDR3 extends over 14 amino acids. Germline CDR1 and CDR2: MNHEY and SVGAGI. Trimming stripped 6 bases from V and 2 bases from J, with 13 bases between. The CDR3 protein is CASREGALNYGYTF. The CDR3 DNA reads TGTGCCAGCAGGGAAGGAGCTTTGAACTATGGCTACACCTTC.

V is TRBV20-1 and J is TRBJ2-2; D not resolved. V dropped 3 bases and J dropped 6 bases, with 8 bases sitting between them. The CDR3 is made up of 12 amino acids. Germline loops: CDR1 DFQATT, CDR2 SNEGSKA (reference sequence). The CDR3 loop is CSASRSSGELFF. The CDR3 DNA reads TGCAGTGCTAGTAGGTCGTCCGGGGAGCTGTTTTTT.